The clone carrying this T cell receptor beta chain was observed a handful of times. Its specificity is unknown. 60 Vbeta and 13 Jbeta primers were used in PCR. Sequencing used immunoSEQ multiplex PCR; TCRdb keeps in-frame clones, though not all of them. The sample has about 93,000 clones; roughly 79% are singletons. This sample stems from a study of cytomegalovirus exposure and HLA in healthy donors. About the study: Unique TCRs numbering roughly 80 million, obtained from HLA-typed donors, made up an early data release.

From germline, CDR1 is LGHNA and CDR2 YNFKEQ. Trimming removed 0 bases at V and 3 bases at J, with 14 bases between. The CDR3 extends over 17 amino acids. Notes on the study in general: The study recorded over 150 TCR beta chains that were cytomegalovirus-associated. In vitro data verified a few CMV-associated chains as specific for CMV antigens.

The sequencing sample was made of PBMCs. This receptor was taken from a man aged 25 to 45 in good health and CMV-seronegative. The V and J genes are TRBV4-2 and TRBJ1-4, with D unresolved. The CDR3 DNA follows: TGTGCCAGCAGCCAAGATCAAGGGAGCGGGGCTAATGAAAAACTGTTTTTT. This encodes CASSQDQGSGANEKLFF.